This is a list of T cell receptor beta chains from one sample in a study of cytomegalovirus exposure and HLA in healthy donors. Libraries were prepared by immunoSEQ multiplex PCR; TCRdb keeps only in-frame clonotypes and omits some of them. The sample lists about 160,000 clones; about four fifths were seen once. Sequenced sample: PBMCs. Every receptor here comes from a man aged 30 to 45 in good health and CMV-seropositive. Each CDR3 is given with its conserved first and last residue. Fields, in order: J gene, clone size, D gene, V gene, CDR3 protein, CDR3 DNA. A D gene is named only where the DNA matches it firmly. Size tells how often a clone was seen (once, few, many) or the class of an expanded clone, and some rows leave it out.

>TRBJ2-5|.|TRBD1|TRBV19
CASSIRQGKETQYF
TGTGCCAGTAGTATTAGACAGGGCAAAGAGACCCAGTACTTC
>TRBJ1-3|.|TRBD1|TRBV7-9
CASSWDRGPGNTIYF
TGTGCCAGCAGCTGGGACAGGGGACCAGGAAACACCATATATTTT
>TRBJ2-1|.|.|TRBV14
CASSLSSVRTYNEQFF
TGTGCCAGCAGCCTCTCTAGCGTCCGGACCTACAATGAGCAGTTCTTC
>TRBJ2-7|.|.|TRBV11-2
CASSLIPRDEQYF
TGTGCCAGCAGCTTAATACCCAGGGACGAGCAGTACTTC
>TRBJ2-1|.|.|TRBV28
CASSPYGVQFF
TGTGCCAGCAGCCCATACGGGGTGCAGTTCTTC
>TRBJ1-2|.|TRBD1|TRBV29-1
CSVEARRDSIYGYTF
TGCAGCGTTGAGGCCCGCAGGGACAGTATCTATGGCTACACCTTC
>TRBJ2-1|.|.|TRBV9
CASSALLTSYNEQFF
TGTGCCAGCAGCGCTCTACTGACTAGTTACAATGAGCAGTTCTTC
>TRBJ1-4|.|.|TRBV5-5
CASSLAGERREKLFF
TGTGCCAGCAGCTTGGCCGGGGAGAGGAGGGAAAAACTGTTTTTT
>TRBJ2-6|.|.|TRBV28
CASSSAQGYSGANVLTF
TGTGCCAGCAGTTCCGCGCAGGGGTACTCTGGGGCCAACGTCCTGACTTTC
>TRBJ1-1|.|.|TRBV15
CATSRDLAEGWNTEAFF
TGTGCCACCAGCAGAGATCTTGCGGAGGGATGGAACACTGAAGCTTTCTTT
>TRBJ2-7|.|TRBD2|TRBV28
CASSVGLAVSEQYF
TGTGCCAGCAGTGTCGGACTAGCGGTTTCCGAGCAGTACTTC
>TRBJ1-1|.|.|TRBV9
CASSVEGRGNTEAFF
TGTGCCAGCAGCGTAGAAGGACGGGGGAACACTGAAGCTTTCTTT
>TRBJ1-4|.|.|TRBV28
CASSPSIRGEKLFF
TGTGCCAGCAGTCCATCCATCCGGGGGGAAAAACTGTTTTTT
>TRBJ2-7|.|TRBD2|TRBV10-3
CAIGAGEHGPYEQYF
TGTGCCATCGGAGCGGGAGAGCATGGCCCCTACGAGCAGTACTTC
>TRBJ1-1|.|TRBD1|TRBV15
CATSRRTGWGYTEAFF
TGTGCCACCAGCAGACGGACAGGGTGGGGATACACTGAAGCTTTCTTT
>TRBJ1-2|.|.|TRBV4-1
CASSQDYGGLGYGYTF
TGCGCCAGCAGCCAAGATTACGGGGGGTTAGGCTATGGCTACACCTTC
>TRBJ2-7|.|.|TRBV7-9
CASSSRESYEQYF
TGTGCCAGCAGCTCCCGGGAGAGCTACGAGCAGTACTTC
>TRBJ2-7|.|.|TRBV5-1
CASSQTSIGFYEQYF
TGCGCCAGCAGCCAGACCTCAATCGGGTTCTACGAGCAGTACTTC
>TRBJ1-4|.|.|TRBV4-3
CASSQEGGFNEKLFF
TGCGCCAGCAGCCAAGAAGGAGGCTTTAATGAAAAACTGTTTTTT
>TRBJ1-2|.|.|TRBV28
CASSHSIYYGYTF
TGTGCCAGCAGCCACAGTATTTACTATGGCTACACCTTC
>TRBJ2-7|.|.|TRBV18
CASSPAGRGYEQYF
TGTGCCAGCTCACCCGCGGGACGGGGCTACGAGCAGTACTTC
>TRBJ2-5|few|.|TRBV4-1
CASSQILLVETQYF
TGCGCCAGCAGCCAGATTCTACTAGTAGAGACCCAGTACTTC
>TRBJ1-1|.|.|TRBV7-3
CASSLTRARNTEAFF
TGTGCCAGCAGCTTAACCAGGGCAAGAAACACTGAAGCTTTCTTT
>TRBJ2-6|.|TRBD1|TRBV6-4
CASSESGQASGANVLTF
TGTGCCAGCAGTGAGTCAGGACAGGCCTCTGGGGCCAACGTCCTGACTTTC
>TRBJ1-5|.|TRBD1|TRBV5-4
CASSPGQGPNQPQHF
TGTGCCAGCAGCCCGGGACAGGGACCCAATCAGCCCCAGCATTTT
>TRBJ2-7|.|.|TRBV6-6
CASSYSRGYIHEQYF
TGTGCCAGCAGTTACTCGAGGGGGTATATCCACGAGCAGTACTTC
>TRBJ2-7|.|.|TRBV7-2
CASRRQGEYEQYF
TGTGCCAGCAGACGTCAGGGCGAATACGAGCAGTACTTC
>TRBJ1-1|once|TRBD1|TRBV28
CASIRGQGTAEAFF
TGTGCCAGCATAAGAGGACAGGGAACGGCTGAAGCTTTCTTT
>TRBJ2-1|.|TRBD1|TRBV28
CASSGTGWDNEQFF
TGTGCCAGCAGTGGGACAGGGTGGGACAATGAGCAGTTCTTC
>TRBJ1-1|.|.|TRBV9
CASSGRVGNTEAFF
TGTGCCAGCAGCGGCAGGGTGGGAAACACTGAAGCTTTCTTT
>TRBJ2-7|once|.|TRBV19
CASQDQGNEQYF
TGTGCCAGTCAGGACCAGGGGAACGAGCAGTACTTC
>TRBJ2-4|.|.|TRBV28
CASNRGVSFQNIQYF
TGTGCCAGCAATCGAGGAGTCTCCTTCCAAAACATTCAGTACTTC
>TRBJ1-5|.|.|TRBV30
CAWSETGRQPQHF
TGTGCCTGGAGTGAAACAGGGCGGCAGCCCCAGCATTTT
>TRBJ2-7|.|TRBD2|TRBV30
CAWSATSGGAMRQYF
TGTGCCTGGAGTGCGACTAGCGGGGGGGCAATGAGGCAGTACTTC
>TRBJ2-1|.|TRBD2|TRBV19
CASSPDGGVYEQFF
TGTGCCAGTAGCCCCGACGGGGGGGTTTATGAGCAGTTCTTC
>TRBJ1-2|once|TRBD1|TRBV14
CASSQETGGGNYGYTF
TGTGCCAGCAGCCAAGAGACAGGGGGCGGGAACTATGGCTACACCTTC
>TRBJ2-7|.|.|TRBV30
CAWSVFRTGNSYEQYF
TGTGCCTGGAGTGTATTCCGGACGGGGAACTCCTACGAGCAGTACTTC
>TRBJ2-2|.|.|TRBV7-7
CASRRSLGTGELFF
TGTGCTAGCAGACGATCTCTCGGCACCGGGGAGCTGTTTTTT
>TRBJ1-5|.|.|TRBV28
CASSSGLRGGDQPQHF
TGTGCCAGCAGTTCTGGCCTTAGGGGGGGTGATCAGCCCCAGCATTTT
>TRBJ2-4|once|.|TRBV10-1
CASSCGDLGRTSIQYF
TGCGCCAGCAGCTGTGGAGACTTGGGGCGCACAAGCATTCAGTACTTC